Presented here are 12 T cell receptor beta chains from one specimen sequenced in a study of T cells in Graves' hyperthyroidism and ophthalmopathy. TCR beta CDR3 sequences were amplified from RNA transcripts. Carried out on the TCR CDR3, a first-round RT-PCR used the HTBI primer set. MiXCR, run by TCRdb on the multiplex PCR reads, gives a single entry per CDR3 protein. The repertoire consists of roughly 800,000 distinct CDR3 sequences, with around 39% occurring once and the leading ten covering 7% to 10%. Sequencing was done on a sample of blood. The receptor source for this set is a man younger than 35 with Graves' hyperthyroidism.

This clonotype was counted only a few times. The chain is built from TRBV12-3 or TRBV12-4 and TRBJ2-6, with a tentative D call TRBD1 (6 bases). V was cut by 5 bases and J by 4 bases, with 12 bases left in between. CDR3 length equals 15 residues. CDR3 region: CASSTGLGGANVLTF. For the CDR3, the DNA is TGTGCCAGCAGTACAGGGCTGGGGGGGGCCAACGTCCTGACTTTC.

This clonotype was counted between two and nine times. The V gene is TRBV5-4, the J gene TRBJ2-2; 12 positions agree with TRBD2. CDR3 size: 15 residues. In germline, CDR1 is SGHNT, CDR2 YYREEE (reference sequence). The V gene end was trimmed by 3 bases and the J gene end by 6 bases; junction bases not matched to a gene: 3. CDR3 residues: CASSSWTSGAGELFF. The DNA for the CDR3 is TGTGCCAGCAGCTCCTGGACTAGCGGGGCCGGGGAGCTGTTTTTT.

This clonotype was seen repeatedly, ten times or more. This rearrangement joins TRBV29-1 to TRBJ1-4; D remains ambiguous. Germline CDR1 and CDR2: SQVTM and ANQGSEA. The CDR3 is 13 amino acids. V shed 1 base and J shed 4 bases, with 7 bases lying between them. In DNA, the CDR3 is TGCAGCGTTGAAGGACGGAATAATGAAAAACTGTTTTTT. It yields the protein CSVEGRNNEKLFF.

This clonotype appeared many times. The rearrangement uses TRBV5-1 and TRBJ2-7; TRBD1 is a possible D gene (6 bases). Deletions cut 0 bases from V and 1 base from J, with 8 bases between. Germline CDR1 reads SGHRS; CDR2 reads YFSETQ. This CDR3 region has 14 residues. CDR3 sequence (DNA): TGCGCCAGCAGCTTGGAGCAGGGGTCCTACGAGCAGTACTTC. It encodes CASSLEQGSYEQYF.

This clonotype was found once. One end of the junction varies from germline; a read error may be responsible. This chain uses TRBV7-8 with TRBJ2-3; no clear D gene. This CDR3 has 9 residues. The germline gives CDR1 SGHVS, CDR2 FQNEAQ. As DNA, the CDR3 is TGCGCCAGCAGACATACGCAGTATTTT. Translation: CASRHTQYF.

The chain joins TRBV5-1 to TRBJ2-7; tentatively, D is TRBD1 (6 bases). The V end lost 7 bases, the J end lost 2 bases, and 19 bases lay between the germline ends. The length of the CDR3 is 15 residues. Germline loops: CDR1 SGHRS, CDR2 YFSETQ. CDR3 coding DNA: TGCGCCAGCTATTCAGAACCGGGACAACCCTACGAGCAGTACTTC. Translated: CASYSEPGQPYEQYF.

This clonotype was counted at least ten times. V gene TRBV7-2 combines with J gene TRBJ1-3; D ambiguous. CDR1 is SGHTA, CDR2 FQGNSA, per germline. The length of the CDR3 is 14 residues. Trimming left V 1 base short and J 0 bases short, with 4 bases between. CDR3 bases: TGTGCCAGCAGCTTAGACACCTCTGGAAACACCATATATTTT. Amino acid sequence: CASSLDTSGNTIYF. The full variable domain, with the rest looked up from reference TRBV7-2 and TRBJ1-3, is GAGVSQSPSNKVTEKGKDVELRCDPISGHTALYWYRQSLGQGLEFLIYFQGNSAPDKSGLPSDRFSAERTGGSVSTLTIQRTQQEDSAVYLCASSLDTSGNTIYFGEGSWLTVV.

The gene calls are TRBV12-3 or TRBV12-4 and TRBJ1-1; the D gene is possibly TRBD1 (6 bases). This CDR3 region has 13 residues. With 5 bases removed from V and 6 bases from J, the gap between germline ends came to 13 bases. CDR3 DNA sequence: TGTGCCAGCAGTCACGAGGACAGAGCTGAAGCTTTCTTT. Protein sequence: CASSHEDRAEAFF.

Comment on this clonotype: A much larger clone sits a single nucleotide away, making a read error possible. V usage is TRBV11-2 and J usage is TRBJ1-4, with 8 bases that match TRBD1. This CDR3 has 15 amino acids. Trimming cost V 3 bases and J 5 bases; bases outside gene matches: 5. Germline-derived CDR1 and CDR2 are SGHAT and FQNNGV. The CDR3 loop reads CASSFGTGVNEKLFF. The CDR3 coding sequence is TGTGCCAGCAGCTTCGGGACAGGTGTCAATGAAAAACTGTTTTTT.

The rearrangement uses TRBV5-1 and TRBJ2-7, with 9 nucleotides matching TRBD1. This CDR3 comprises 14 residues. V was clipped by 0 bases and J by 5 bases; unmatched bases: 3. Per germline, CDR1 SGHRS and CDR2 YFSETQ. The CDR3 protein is CASSLGTGADEQYF. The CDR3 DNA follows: TGCGCCAGCAGCTTGGGGACAGGGGCCGACGAGCAGTACTTC.

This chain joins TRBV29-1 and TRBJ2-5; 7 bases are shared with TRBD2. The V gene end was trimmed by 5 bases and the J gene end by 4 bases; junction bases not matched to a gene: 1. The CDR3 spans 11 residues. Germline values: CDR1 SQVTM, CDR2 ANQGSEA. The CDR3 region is CSVLAGETQYF. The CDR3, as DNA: TGCAGCGTTTTAGCGGGAGAGACCCAGTACTTC. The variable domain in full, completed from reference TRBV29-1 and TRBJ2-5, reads SAVISQKPSRDICQRGTSLTIQCQVDSQVTMMFWYRQQPGQSLTLIATANQGSEATYESGFVIDKFPISRPNLTFSTLTVSNMSPEDSSIYLCSVLAGETQYFGPGTRLLVL.

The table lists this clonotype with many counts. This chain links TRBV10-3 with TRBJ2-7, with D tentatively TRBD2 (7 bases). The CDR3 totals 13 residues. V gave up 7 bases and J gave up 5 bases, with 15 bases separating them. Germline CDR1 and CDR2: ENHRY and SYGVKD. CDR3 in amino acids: CAIKQGGSDEQYF. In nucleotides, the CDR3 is TGTGCCATCAAACAGGGAGGGTCCGACGAGCAGTACTTC.